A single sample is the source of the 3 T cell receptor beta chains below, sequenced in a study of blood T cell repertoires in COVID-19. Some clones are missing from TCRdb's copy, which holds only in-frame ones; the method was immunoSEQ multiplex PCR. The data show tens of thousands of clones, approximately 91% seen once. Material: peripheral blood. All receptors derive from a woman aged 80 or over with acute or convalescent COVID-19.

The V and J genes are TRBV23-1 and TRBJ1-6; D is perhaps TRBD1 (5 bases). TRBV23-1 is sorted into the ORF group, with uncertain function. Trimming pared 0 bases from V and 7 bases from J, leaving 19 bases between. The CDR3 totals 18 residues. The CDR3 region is CASSQSIRFRTRNSPLHF. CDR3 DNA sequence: TGCGCCAGCAGTCAATCTATCAGGTTTCGGACAAGGAATTCACCCCTCCACTTT.

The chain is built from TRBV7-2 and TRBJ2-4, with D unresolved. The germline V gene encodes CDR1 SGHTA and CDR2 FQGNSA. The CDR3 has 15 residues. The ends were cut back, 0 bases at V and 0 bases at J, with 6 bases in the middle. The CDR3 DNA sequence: TGTGCCAGCAGCTTAGCCGGAGTAGCCAAAAACATTCAGTACTTC. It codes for CASSLAGVAKNIQYF.

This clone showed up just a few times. The CDR3 spells CVSGRLAGDYNEQFF. CDR3 DNA: TGTGTATCGGGTAGACTAGCGGGCGATTACAATGAGCAGTTCTTC. The chain uses TRBV2 and TRBJ2-1, with 10 bases matching TRBD2. The CDR3 runs to 15 residues. In germline, CDR1 is SNHLY, CDR2 FYNNEI. Full variable domain (outside the CDR3, taken from reference TRBV2 and TRBJ2-1): EPEVTQTPSHQVTQMGQEVILRCVPISNHLYFYWYRQILGQKVEFLVSFYNNEISEKSEIFDDQFSVERPDGSNFTLKIRSTKLEDSAMYFCVSGRLAGDYNEQFFGPGTRLTVL.